The source of this TCR beta chain is a study of radiotherapy plus CTLA-4 blockade in lung cancer. Germline loops: CDR1 PRHDT, CDR2 FYEKMQ (reference sequence). The V gene lost 5 bases and the J gene lost 0 bases, with 25 bases spanning the gap. The CDR3 runs 19 residues. The table came from immunoSEQ multiplex PCR; TCRdb's copy has only in-frame clones and leaves some out. Among about 81,000 clones listed, roughly 70% were seen once. The chain is built from TRBV13 and TRBJ1-1, with D perhaps TRBD1 (5 bases). The specimen comprised peripheral blood, sampled from a patient treated with radiotherapy plus ipilimumab. The clonotype comes from a human donor with non-small cell lung cancer that progressed on radiotherapy plus ipilimumab. CDR3 nucleotide sequence: TGTGCCAGCAGCCAGCAGAGCCCTTTACACCTGGGGCTGAACACTGAAGCTTTCTTT. Translation gives CASSQQSPLHLGLNTEAFF.